This T cell receptor beta chain was observed in a study of blood T cell repertoires in COVID-19. Turning to the study itself: COVID-19 samples collected from the United States, Italy and Spain covered acute and convalescent phases.

This table comes from immunoSEQ multiplex PCR, and its TCRdb copy is limited to in-frame clones, with some not included. The sample shows about 170,000 clones, roughly 85% of them seen only once. The source material was PBMCs or T cells enriched from blood (not recorded which). This clonotype was sampled from a woman in her 70s in a cohort exposed to, infected with or recovered from COVID-19 (not recorded which).

CDR3 region: CASSLGGRFYGYTF. The CDR3 DNA reads TGTGCCAGCAGCTTGGGAGGCAGGTTCTATGGCTACACCTTC. The chain joins TRBV7-2 to TRBJ1-2; D is ambiguous. The V gene's germline CDR1 is SGHTA and CDR2 FQGNSA. V gave up 3 bases and J gave up 4 bases, with 12 bases separating them. The CDR3 consists of 14 residues.